Below, 21 T cell receptor beta chains from the same sample are listed, as sequenced in a study of shared clonotypes between healthy human individuals. Sequencing was performed with immunoSEQ multiplex PCR; in TCRdb, only in-frame clones are kept and a portion is missing. The sample holds about 680,000 clones, 55% to 85% seen once. Sequencing used memory CD4+ T cells sorted from blood. Described subset: CD45RA-negative fraction. The receptors come from a woman aged 30 to 39 in good health.

This clone was recorded only once. The DNA for the CDR3 is TGTGCCAGCAGCCCGACCCTTCAAAACACCGGGGAGCTGTTTTTT. It codes for CASSPTLQNTGELFF. The chain links TRBV7-2 to TRBJ2-2, with D unresolved. The CDR3 has 15 amino acids. V was clipped by 5 bases and J by 2 bases, with 12 bases between them. The V gene's germline CDR1 is SGHTA and CDR2 FQGNSA. The full variable domain, in which reference TRBV7-2 and TRBJ2-2 provide the parts outside the CDR3, is GAGVSQSPSNKVTEKGKDVELRCDPISGHTALYWYRQSLGQGLEFLIYFQGNSAPDKSGLPSDRFSAERTGGSVSTLTIQRTQQEDSAVYLCASSPTLQNTGELFFGEGSRLTVL.

Remarks on this clone: Within the sample, other DNA sequences also encode this same CDR3. This chain joins TRBV15 and TRBJ1-5; TRBD1 is a possible D gene (5 bases). V dropped 0 bases and J dropped 5 bases, with 8 bases sitting between them. Germline CDR1 LNHNV, CDR2 YYDKDF (reference sequence). The CDR3 has 14 amino acids. The CDR3 DNA is TGTGCCACCAGCAGAGACAAGGGGTATCAGCCCCAGCATTTT. Its translation: CATSRDKGYQPQHF.

The chain has TRBV29-1 and TRBJ1-1; D is uncertain. The V end was cut by 4 bases, the J end by 1 base, with 10 bases between. From germline, CDR1 is SQVTM and CDR2 ANQGSEA. CDR3 size: 13 residues. For the CDR3, the DNA is TGCAGCGTTGGCTCGTCGGGGAACACTGAAGCTTTCTTT. Its translation is CSVGSSGNTEAFF.

This chain links TRBV28 with TRBJ1-5; weak D call: TRBD1 (5 bases). The CDR3 totals 14 residues. The V and J ends lost 8 bases and 1 base respectively, with 12 bases between them. Germline V gene lookup returns CDR1 MDHEN and CDR2 SYDVKM. This CDR3 reads CASLPGDSNQPQHF. In DNA form, the CDR3 reads TGTGCCAGCCTCCCCGGGGACAGCAATCAGCCCCAGCATTTT.

J is TRBJ1-5 and V is TRBV6-1; 9 bases agree with TRBD1. V shed 4 bases, J shed 5 bases, and the junction held 12 bases outside the gene matches. CDR3 length equals 17 residues. CDR1 is MNHNS and CDR2 is SASEGT in the germline V gene. Here the CDR3 DNA reads TGTGCCAGCAGTGTGGACAGGGGTACCGGATATCATCAGCCCCAGCATTTT. It is translated as CASSVDRGTGYHQPQHF.

As concerns this clone: Other DNA sequences in the sample encode the same CDR3. The chain couples TRBV5-4 to TRBJ2-2, with D maybe TRBD1 (5 bases). V was shortened by 4 bases and J by 4 bases, with 8 bases between the two germline ends. CDR1 and CDR2 (germline): SGHNT, YYREEE (reference sequence). The CDR3 spans 13 residues. The CDR3 sequence: CASSSRGTGELFF. As DNA, the CDR3 is TGTGCCAGCAGCAGTAGGGGCACCGGGGAGCTGTTTTTT.

There are a few counts of this clone. The rearrangement joins TRBV2 to TRBJ2-1; D possibly corresponds to TRBD2 (5 bases). From germline, CDR1 is SNHLY and CDR2 FYNNEI. CDR3 length: 15 amino acids. The V end lost 2 bases, the J end lost 12 bases, and 20 bases lay between the germline ends. CDR3 sequence (DNA): TGTGCCAGCAGTGAATTAGCTAGCCAAGTCGCTTCGCAGTTCTTC. Amino acids: CASSELASQVASQFF.

The chain carries TRBV9 and TRBJ2-5; D is unresolved. CDR3 length: 12 residues. Germline-derived CDR1 and CDR2 are SGDLS and YYNGEE. V gave up 4 bases and J gave up 1 base, with 5 bases separating them. The CDR3 loop reads CASSRTQETQYF. CDR3 coding DNA: TGTGCCAGCAGCCGGACCCAAGAGACCCAGTACTTC.

Many counts were recorded for this clone. The chain uses TRBV5-1 and TRBJ2-1; 11 nucleotides agree with TRBD1. With 6 bases clipped from V and 6 bases from J, the junction kept 8 bases outside the gene matches. CDR3 size: 15 residues. The germline CDR1 and CDR2 sequences are SGHRS and YFSETQ. The CDR3 sequence: CASTEGQGVVNEQFF. Here the CDR3 DNA reads TGCGCCAGCACCGAGGGACAGGGGGTCGTCAATGAGCAGTTCTTC.

V and J are TRBV6-1 and TRBJ1-2, with D possibly TRBD1 on 6 matching bases. The CDR3 is made up of 14 amino acids. Trimming cost V 3 bases and J 4 bases, with 12 bases left between them. Germline V gives CDR1 MNHNS, CDR2 SASEGT. CDR3 DNA sequence: TGTGCCAGCAGTGACTCCGGGACAACCTATGGCTACACCTTC. It yields the protein CASSDSGTTYGYTF.

The rearrangement uses TRBV5-4 and TRBJ2-5; 8 nucleotides match TRBD2. J gave up 5 bases and V 6 bases, and 9 bases lay outside the gene matches. CDR3 length: 14 residues. Germline loops: CDR1 SGHNT, CDR2 YYREEE (reference sequence). This CDR3 is CASTEPGLGETQYF. CDR3 in DNA: TGTGCCAGCACCGAACCGGGACTAGGGGAGACCCAGTACTTC.

This clone was detected only once. The chain carries TRBV4-1 and TRBJ1-3, with TRBD1 as a possible D gene (5 bases). Trimming stripped 1 base from V and 2 bases from J, with 12 bases between. The CDR3 sequence is 16 residues long. CDR1 is MGHRA, CDR2 YSYEKL, per germline. The CDR3 loop reads CASSQVTEAAGNTIYF. Written as DNA, the CDR3 is TGCGCCAGCAGCCAAGTGACAGAGGCGGCTGGAAACACCATATATTTT.

The J gene is TRBJ1-4, the V gene TRBV18; D remains unclear. The V and J ends lost 0 bases and 7 bases respectively, with 6 bases between them. Germline V gene lookup returns CDR1 KGHSH and CDR2 LQKENI. This CDR3 is 13 amino acids long. The CDR3: CASSPPVSEKLFF. The CDR3 region has the DNA TGTGCCAGCTCACCACCGGTGTCTGAAAAACTGTTTTTT.

The chain links TRBV6-5 to TRBJ1-2; D is possibly TRBD1 (5 bases). V gave up 5 bases and J gave up 4 bases, with 8 bases separating them. CDR1 is MNHEY and CDR2 is SVGAGI in the germline V gene. This CDR3 comprises 12 residues. The CDR3 here is CASSDRFYGYTF. The CDR3 DNA sequence: TGTGCCAGCAGTGACAGATTCTATGGCTACACCTTC.

The chain uses TRBV2 and TRBJ2-2, with D perhaps matching TRBD1 (7 bases). The CDR3 spans 16 residues. The V end lost 4 bases, the J end lost 6 bases, and 18 bases lay between the germline ends. Germline CDR1 is SNHLY and CDR2 is FYNNEI. The CDR3 loop is CASSAQGGIAAGELFF. In DNA, the CDR3 is TGTGCCAGCAGTGCCCAGGGGGGAATAGCGGCCGGGGAGCTGTTTTTT.

Details on this clone: Other nucleotide sequences in the sample specify the same CDR3. J is TRBJ1-5 and V is TRBV7-2; D is ambiguous. The CDR3 loop spans 12 amino acids. The V gene's germline CDR1 is SGHTA and CDR2 FQGNSA. V lost 2 bases and J lost 7, with 6 bases in between. CDR3 residues: CASSLMGQPQHF. The CDR3 DNA reads TGTGCCAGCAGCTTAATGGGCCAGCCCCAGCATTTT. Drawing the rest from reference TRBV7-2 and TRBJ1-5, the complete variable domain is GAGVSQSPSNKVTEKGKDVELRCDPISGHTALYWYRQSLGQGLEFLIYFQGNSAPDKSGLPSDRFSAERTGGSVSTLTIQRTQQEDSAVYLCASSLMGQPQHFGDGTRLSIL.

The CDR3: CASSHGSGSSNEQFF. CDR3 in DNA: TGTGCCAGCAGCCACGGTAGCGGGAGTTCCAATGAGCAGTTCTTC. The rearrangement links TRBV6-5 to TRBJ2-1; 9 bases map to TRBD2. Germline lookup yields CDR1 MNHEY and CDR2 SVGAGI. The V segment lost 6 bases and the J segment 6 bases; nucleotides outside the gene matches: 9. The CDR3 loop spans 15 amino acids.

The chain uses TRBV28 and TRBJ1-1, with D uncertain. Trimming took 7 bases from V and 6 from J, leaving 18 bases between them. From germline, CDR1 is MDHEN and CDR2 SYDVKM. The CDR3 runs 14 residues. The CDR3 nucleotides are TGTGCCAGCAACACTGGGCGATATAACGCTGAAGCTTTCTTT. This sequence encodes CASNTGRYNAEAFF. The variable domain in full, with the rest retrieved from reference TRBV28 and TRBJ1-1, is DVKVTQSSRYLVKRTGEKVFLECVQDMDHENMFWYRQDPGLGLRLIYFSYDVKMKEKGDIPEGYSVSREKKERFSLILESASTNQTSMYLCASNTGRYNAEAFFGQGTRLTVV.

V gene TRBV7-2 combines with J gene TRBJ1-2, with TRBD1 matching over 9 bases. Losses at the gene ends were 4 bases for V and 8 bases for J; bases not matched to a gene: 8. Germline loops: CDR1 SGHTA, CDR2 FQGNSA. The CDR3 is made up of 14 amino acids. CDR3 region: CASSSGTGNFGYTF. The CDR3, as DNA: TGTGCCAGCAGCTCCGGGACAGGGAATTTCGGCTACACCTTC.

The rearrangement uses TRBV21-1 and TRBJ2-7. TRBV21-1 is listed as a pseudogene. CDR3 length: 11 amino acids. The CDR3 sequence: CASSKEHEQYF. The DNA of the CDR3 is TGTGCCAGCAGCAAAGAACACGAGCAGTACTTC.

This clone came up a few times. V is TRBV27 and J is TRBJ2-7; D unresolved. The V end lost 0 bases, the J end lost 3 bases, and 9 bases lay between the germline ends. The CDR3 consists of 14 residues. CDR1 MNHEY and CDR2 SMNVEV come from the germline V gene (reference sequence). The CDR3 sequence is CASSLSGFIYEQYF. In nucleotides, the CDR3 is TGTGCCAGCAGTTTATCTGGATTTATCTACGAGCAGTACTTC.